One and the same sample provided the 20 T cell receptor beta chains below, sequenced in a study of T cell clonality in common variable immunodeficiency. Notes on the study in general: Common variable immunodeficiency TCR beta sequences reportedly had fewer deletions and N-nucleotide insertions.

Their target antigens are unknown. TCRdb's table, derived via immunoSEQ multiplex PCR, lists solely in-frame clones and lacks some. The sample presents about 28,000 clones, none singletons. Sequencing used peripheral blood mononuclear cells. Every receptor here comes from a human donor with common variable immunodeficiency.

This clone was picked up a small number of times. The CDR3 protein is CASSPRRTSGSFMRYEQYF. CDR3 DNA (partial): TGTGCCAGCAGCCCGAGGCGGACTAGCGGGAGTTTCATGAGATACGAG. The J gene is TRBJ2-7, the V gene TRBV13; 13 bases fit TRBD2. The sequence runs out 3 residues before the end of the CDR3; the remainder is reconstructed from the germline J gene. The CDR3 consists of 19 residues. Unmatched junction bases numbered 17, after V lost 5 bases and J lost 4 bases. CDR1 is PRHDT, CDR2 FYEKMQ, per germline (reference sequence).

This clone has at least ten counts. The missing CDR3 end, 3 residues past where the read stops, is filled in from the germline J gene. The J gene is TRBJ2-1, the V gene TRBV20-1, with 7 bases fitting TRBD2. Germline CDR1 reads DFQATT; CDR2 reads SNEGSKA (reference sequence). After removal of 1 base from V and 5 bases from J, the junction contained 2 bases not matched to a gene. CDR3 size: 13 residues. CDR3 sequence: CSARGTRDNEQFF. CDR3 DNA, as far as it was read: TGCAGTGCTAGAGGGACTAGAGACAATGAG.

Concerning this clone: A read error may produce the germline difference seen at one junction end. Sequencing ends 3 residues short of the CDR3 end; the germline J gene provides the rest. At the DNA level, this CDR3 is encoded by other sequences in the same sample as well. V gene TRBV18 combines with J gene TRBJ2-1; 10 bases agree with TRBD2. Germline lookup yields CDR1 KGHSH and CDR2 LQKENI. CDR3 length: 16 amino acids. This CDR3 is CASSPLAGVSTVEQFF. CDR3 DNA, as far as it was read: TGTGCCAGTTCACCTCTAGCGGGAGTCTCGACGGTTGAG.

This clone was seen repeatedly, ten times or more. With the read ending 3 residues before the CDR3 end, the germline J gene is used to fill in that end. V usage is TRBV7-8 and J usage is TRBJ2-1; perhaps TRBD2 as D (6 bases). The CDR3 spans 14 residues. CDR1 SGHVS and CDR2 FQNEAQ come from the germline V gene. The V end lost 4 bases, the J end lost 4 bases, and 11 bases lay between the germline ends. The CDR3 DNA, read in part, is TGTGCCAGCAGCTCCGAGGGACTGTACAATGAG. This encodes CASSSEGLYNE. The full CDR3 sequence reads CASSSEGLYNEQFF.

The sample holds many counts of this clone. Partial CDR3 DNA: TGTGCCAGCAGCCTTCAGGGGGATCCTGAAAAA. Translation gives CASSLQGDPEK. The entire CDR3 reads CASSLQGDPEKLFF. This chain connects TRBV7-6 to TRBJ1-4; TRBD1 aligns across 7 bases. The DNA ends 3 residues before the CDR3 does, and the rest of the CDR3 is filled in from the germline J gene. Germline CDR1 reads SGHVS; CDR2 reads FNYEAQ. Losses at the gene ends were 5 bases for V and 7 bases for J; bases not matched to a gene: 7. CDR3 length equals 14 residues.

This clone has only a few counts. The read ends 3 residues early relative to the CDR3; the germline J gene fills the gap. The V gene is TRBV7-6, the J gene TRBJ2-7; a weak D match, TRBD2 (5 bases). The CDR3 consists of 15 residues. The V end was cut by 3 bases, the J end by 0 bases, with 12 bases between. Germline-derived CDR1 and CDR2 are SGHVS and FNYEAQ. CDR3: CASSFGGPSSYEQYF. The part of the CDR3 DNA that was read is TGTGCCAGCAGCTTCGGCGGGCCGTCCTCCTACGAG.

The table lists this clone with a few counts. Read data end 3 residues before the CDR3 end; the end is taken from the germline J gene. V gene TRBV5-1 combines with J gene TRBJ2-7; maybe TRBD1 (6 bases). CDR3 length equals 16 residues. The V and J ends lost 0 bases and 2 bases respectively, with 15 bases between them. Germline-derived CDR1 and CDR2 are SGHRS and YFSETQ. CDR3 loop: CASSLEGPGQPYEQYF. The CDR3 DNA, read in part, is TGCGCCAGCAGCTTGGAGGGTCCAGGACAGCCCTACGAG.

Details on this clone: Read data end 3 residues before the CDR3 end; the end is taken from the germline J gene. The chain is built from TRBV5-1 and TRBJ2-1; D is unclear. CDR1 is SGHRS and CDR2 is YFSETQ in the germline V gene. With 4 bases removed from V and 6 bases from J, the gap between germline ends came to 11 bases. The CDR3 has 13 amino acids. CDR3 DNA (partial): TGCGCCAGCAGCAGCACGCACCTCAATGAG. Protein sequence: CASSSTHLNE. The CDR3, in full, reads CASSSTHLNEQFF. The full variable domain, rest sourced from reference TRBV5-1 and TRBJ2-1, is KAGVTQTPRYLIKTRGQQVTLSCSPISGHRSVSWYQQTPGQGLQFLFEYFSETQRNKGNFPGRFSGRQFSNSRSEMNVSTLELGDSALYLCASSSTHLNEQFFGPGTRLTVL.

This clone was counted many times. The sequence runs out 3 residues before the end of the CDR3; the remainder is reconstructed from the germline J gene. V usage is TRBV19 and J usage is TRBJ2-3, with a weak D call TRBD1 (6 bases). The V end lost 4 bases, the J end lost 1 base, and 12 bases lay between the germline ends. Germline V gene lookup returns CDR1 LNHDA and CDR2 SQIVND (reference sequence). The CDR3 covers 15 residues. The CDR3 region is CASSSPGHGTDTQYF. The DNA read from the CDR3 is TGTGCCAGTAGTAGCCCGGGACACGGCACAGATACG.

Many counts were recorded for this clone. The DNA ends 3 residues before the CDR3 does, and the rest of the CDR3 is filled in from the germline J gene. The rearrangement joins TRBV18 to TRBJ2-1; D possibly corresponds to TRBD2 (6 bases). Germline V gene sequence: CDR1 KGHSH, CDR2 LQKENI. The CDR3 covers 18 residues. Trimming removed 0 bases at V and 2 bases at J, with 17 bases between. CDR3 sequence reads: CASSPPTPMGLTYNEQFF. Incomplete CDR3 DNA: TGTGCCAGCTCACCACCAACACCGATGGGACTTACCTACAATGAG.

Many counts were recorded for this clone. The sequence runs out 3 residues before the end of the CDR3; the remainder is reconstructed from the germline J gene. The chain employs TRBV19 and TRBJ1-1; no clear D. The V end lost 2 bases, the J end lost 1 base, and 5 bases lay between the germline ends. Germline CDR1 is LNHDA and CDR2 is SQIVND (reference sequence). The CDR3 has 13 amino acids. The CDR3 bases that were read are TGTGCCAGTAGTATAAGCAAGAACACTGAA. Its translation is CASSISKNTE. The complete CDR3 sequence is CASSISKNTEAFF.

This clone occurred many times. Read sequence stops 3 residues before the CDR3 end, and the germline J gene provides the missing end. The chain has TRBV5-1 and TRBJ2-3; the D gene is possibly TRBD2 (6 bases). Germline values: CDR1 SGHRS, CDR2 YFSETQ. The length of the CDR3 is 17 residues. Deletions cut 5 bases from V and 2 bases from J, with 21 bases between. The CDR3 loop reads CASREGGGLYSTDTQYF. The sequenced part of the CDR3 DNA is TGCGCCAGCAGGGAGGGTGGAGGGCTTTACTCCACAGATACG.

This clone occurred many times. The read halts 3 residues ahead of the CDR3 end, with the missing end drawn from the germline J gene. This chain uses TRBV19 with TRBJ1-2; the D gene is possibly TRBD1 (6 bases). The germline V gene has CDR1 LNHDA and CDR2 SQIVND (reference sequence). This CDR3 spans 16 amino acids. The V end was cut by 3 bases, the J end by 3 bases, with 17 bases between. The CDR3 spells CASSISSGARYYGYTF. The sequenced part of the CDR3 DNA is TGTGCCAGTAGTATTTCATCAGGGGCGCGTTACTATGGC.

This clone was counted between two and nine times. Read sequence stops 3 residues before the CDR3 end, and the germline J gene provides the missing end. The genes are TRBV2 and TRBJ1-1, with 10 bases that match TRBD1. There are 15 residues in the CDR3. V dropped 6 bases and J dropped 3; count of bases not matched to a gene: 7. Germline CDR1 reads SNHLY; CDR2 reads FYNNEI. The covered CDR3 bases are TGTGCCAGCAGCCCGGGACAGGGGACGGACACTGAA. The encoded protein is CASSPGQGTDTE. The full CDR3 is CASSPGQGTDTEAFF.

This clone was detected ten times or more. The sequenced fragment ends 3 residues before the CDR3 boundary, so the rest is inferred from the germline J gene. The chain links TRBV5-1 to TRBJ1-3, with D unresolved. The germline gives CDR1 SGHRS, CDR2 YFSETQ. Trimming stripped 3 bases from V and 2 bases from J, with 12 bases between. This CDR3 has 15 residues. CDR3 residues: CASSSGSDAGNTIYF. The sequenced CDR3 bases are TGCGCCAGCAGCTCTGGCAGCGACGCTGGAAACACC.

About this clone itself: Read coverage stops 3 residues before the CDR3 terminus; the germline J gene supplies the remainder. The chain uses TRBV5-1 and TRBJ2-1; D remains ambiguous. The V end lost 0 bases, the J end lost 4 bases, and 14 bases lay between the germline ends. Germline CDR1 and CDR2: SGHRS and YFSETQ. This CDR3 has 16 residues. CDR3 DNA (partial): TGCGCCAGCAGCTTGGCCCCTTCATCTCTATACAATGAG. It specifies CASSLAPSSLYNE. From start to end, the CDR3 is CASSLAPSSLYNEQFF.

This clone has a count of ten or more. The DNA ends 3 residues before the CDR3 does, and the rest of the CDR3 is filled in from the germline J gene. This rearrangement joins TRBV30 to TRBJ1-4; D is perhaps TRBD1 (5 bases). The germline V gene encodes CDR1 GTSNPN and CDR2 SVGIG (reference sequence). Trimming took off 1 base at V and 1 base at J, with 16 bases between the two ends. This CDR3 spans 17 amino acids. The DNA read from the CDR3 is TGTGCCTGGAGTGGAGGTAGCGGGGGTAGAACTAATGAAAAA. Translated, it gives CAWSGGSGGRTNEK. The entire CDR3 sequence reads CAWSGGSGGRTNEKLFF. Using reference TRBV30 and TRBJ1-4 for the parts outside the CDR3, the full variable domain is SQTIHQWPATLVQPVGSPLSLECTVEGTSNPNLYWYRQAAGRGLQLLFYSVGIGQISSEVPQNLSASRPQDRQFILSSKKLLLSDSGFYLCAWSGGSGGRTNEKLFFGSGTQLSVL.

Ten or more counts support this clone. The CDR3 is cut off 3 residues early in the read; its end comes from the germline J gene. The chain uses TRBV10-3 and TRBJ2-1; a possible D gene is TRBD2 (6 bases). Germline V CDR1 and CDR2: ENHRY, SYGVKD. V was pared by 0 bases and J by 6 bases, with 9 bases between. CDR3 length: 14 amino acids. CDR3 loop: CAISESGTPNEQFF. CDR3 bases read: TGTGCCATCAGTGAGTCGGGGACTCCCAATGAG.

At least ten counts were recorded for this clone. The sequence runs out 3 residues before the end of the CDR3; the remainder is reconstructed from the germline J gene. The chain is built from TRBV19 and TRBJ1-5, with a tentative D call TRBD1 (5 bases). The CDR3 is 13 amino acids. Germline V lookup: CDR1 LNHDA, CDR2 SQIVND (reference sequence). The CDR3 here is CASSIDGGDPQHF. The sequenced part of the CDR3 DNA is TGTGCCAGTAGTATAGACGGCGGGGACCCC.

This clone has at least ten counts. The CDR3 extends 3 residues past the end of the read, so its final part is completed from the germline J gene. V and J are TRBV19 and TRBJ2-7; a possible D gene is TRBD1 (5 bases). Germline V CDR1 and CDR2: LNHDA, SQIVND (reference sequence). The CDR3 contains 14 residues. Trimming took 5 bases from V and 0 from J, leaving 11 bases between them. The CDR3 reads CASSSRGYSYEQYF. CDR3 bases read: TGTGCCAGTAGTTCTAGGGGCTACTCCTACGAG.